Below, one TCR beta chain is given with its context. Its antigen is not identified. The repertoire was sequenced with immunoSEQ multiplex PCR; TCRdb's copy has only in-frame clones and lacks some. Of some 60,000 clones in the sample, almost 95% were seen once. This specimen belongs to a study of OX40 agonist ivuxolimab in advanced cancers. Turning to the study itself: Partial responses occurred in Three dose-escalation patients, one with hepatocellular carcinoma and two with cutaneous melanoma.

Whole-study findings and limits: Also showing low normalized T-cell clonal expansion were some of the nonresponders. At 0.1 to 3.0 mg/kg and by week 6, clonal expansion occurred in CD4+ and CD8+ blood T cells. Among T cells, CD8+ cells averaged more expanded clones than CD4+ cells.

CDR3 size: 15 residues. CDR1 is SEHNR, CDR2 FQNEAQ, per germline (reference sequence). V was clipped by 7 bases and J by 1 base, with 17 bases between them. This rearrangement joins TRBV7-9 to TRBJ2-7; D is possibly TRBD1 or TRBD2 (7 bases each). The TCR originated in an adult with an advanced solid tumor such as melanoma, head and neck, liver or kidney cancer. The sample in question was CD4+ or CD8+ T cells sorted from blood, obtained in a trial of the OX40 agonist ivuxolimab. Here the CDR3 DNA reads TGTGCCAGCACTACAGGGAGGGGGCTTTCCTACGAGCAGTACTTC. Translation: CASTTGRGLSYEQYF.